This T cell receptor beta chain was documented in a study of T cell responses to AZD1222 COVID-19 vaccine. General study findings and limits: Spike as a whole was targeted by vaccine-associated CD4 TCRs, dominant at 160-218 and 743-854.

TCRdb's copy holds only in-frame clones and misses some; the assay was immunoSEQ multiplex PCR. Found here are more than 50,000 clones, around 83% of them singletons; the top ten hold 20%. Of note for this clone: The target antigen is unknown.

Germline V CDR1 and CDR2: SGHKS, YYEKEE (reference sequence). The CDR3 loop spans 19 amino acids. Trimming removed 0 bases from V and 0 bases from J; junction bases left unmatched: 7. The source material was peripheral blood, sampled on day 0 of AZD1222 vaccination. This chain uses TRBV5-5 with TRBJ2-1; 12 bases map to TRBD2. The receptor comes from an adult in good health. CDR3 bases: TGTGCCAGCAGCTTGGTTATAGGACTAGCGGGGAGCTCCTACAATGAGCAGTTCTTC. It codes for CASSLVIGLAGSSYNEQFF.